What follows are 5 T cell receptor beta chains derived from one specimen sequenced in a study of CD8 T cells in Susac syndrome. Random hexamers were used to reverse transcribe an amount of about 0.45 to 1 ug RNA. TCRdb ran MiXCR on the immunoSEQ multiplex PCR reads and lists one entry per CDR3 protein. This table has 110,000 to 150,000 distinct CDR3 sequences, under 97% appearing once. Sequencing was performed on CD4+ T cells from PBMCs. These TCRs come from a human donor with Susac syndrome.

The gene calls are TRBV20-1 and TRBJ2-5; weak D call: TRBD2 (6 bases). This CDR3 has 13 residues. V was shortened by 4 bases and J by 5 bases, with 14 bases between the two germline ends. Looked up from germline, CDR1 is DFQATT and CDR2 is SNEGSKA (reference sequence). CDR3 protein: CSANGGRRETQYF. The CDR3 bases are TGCAGTGCTAATGGAGGGCGAAGGGAGACCCAGTACTTC.

This sequence joins TRBV3-1 and TRBJ2-3; D ambiguous. The length of the CDR3 is 14 residues. V lost 1 base, J lost 6 bases, and 11 bases lay in between. Germline lookup yields CDR1 LGHDT and CDR2 YNNKEL (reference sequence). The CDR3 DNA reads as TGTGCCAGCAGCCAAGTCTCAGTTTCCGATACGCAGTATTTT. Its translation is CASSQVSVSDTQYF.

V is TRBV2 and J is TRBJ2-7; 7 bases agree with TRBD2. Per the germline V gene, CDR1 is SNHLY and CDR2 is FYNNEI. The CDR3 totals 14 residues. The J segment lost 4 bases and the V segment lost 4 bases, leaving 7 bases of the junction unmatched. CDR3 sequence reads: CASSVEGGEYEQYF. DNA of the CDR3: TGTGCCAGCAGTGTGGAGGGAGGGGAGTACGAGCAGTACTTC.

This chain joins TRBV11-1 and TRBJ2-7; D is unresolved. This CDR3 contains 13 residues. Germline V gene lookup returns CDR1 SGHAT and CDR2 FQDESV (reference sequence). V shed 2 bases and J shed 4 bases, with 9 bases lying between them. The CDR3 sequence is CASSLPTEYEQYF. In nucleotides, the CDR3 is TGTGCCAGCAGCTTACCCACAGAGTACGAGCAGTACTTC.

The count of this clonotype is one. V and J are TRBV29-1 and TRBJ2-3, with D possibly being TRBD1 or TRBD2 (5 bases each). V was cut by 6 bases and J by 5 bases, with 15 bases left in between. Germline-derived CDR1 and CDR2 are SQVTM and ANQGSEA. This CDR3 is 13 amino acids long. The CDR3 region is CSVGRDPKDTQYF. CDR3 in DNA: TGCAGCGTAGGCCGGGACCCCAAAGATACGCAGTATTTT.